The clone carrying this T cell receptor beta chain came up a few times. Its matching antigen is unknown. The sample comes from a study of T cells in Graves' hyperthyroidism and ophthalmopathy. Study observations and caveats: Blood also showed most of the thyroid clonotypes that were expanded above 0.001.

Germline-derived CDR1 and CDR2 are MGHRA and YSYEKL. The CDR3 spans 14 residues. V shed 2 bases and J shed 0 bases, with 4 bases lying between them. Diagnosis of hyperthyroidism was new in patients aged 18 to 65, and its duration was under 2 months. Sampled blood dates from first hyperthyroidism diagnosis, and it precedes any ophthalmopathy symptoms. RNA transcripts yielded amplified TCR beta CDR3 regions. The HTBI primer set served for first-round RT-PCR of the TCR CDR3. In TCRdb, the multiplex PCR reads were re-called with MiXCR into one record per CDR3 protein. The sample yields under 350,000 distinct CDR3 sequences, 25% seen once.

Sequencing was carried out using blood. The chain employs TRBV4-1 and TRBJ2-2; unclear D gene. The sequence was collected from a man aged 35 to 55 with Graves' hyperthyroidism that later progressed to Graves' ophthalmopathy. The CDR3 sequence: CASSQSPNTGELFF. The CDR3, as DNA: TGCGCCAGCAGCCAATCCCCGAACACCGGGGAGCTGTTTTTT.